Below are 29 T cell receptor beta chains sequenced from a single sample in a study of blood T cell repertoires in COVID-19. The table came from immunoSEQ multiplex PCR; TCRdb's copy has only in-frame clones and leaves some out. The sample consists of 70,000 to 80,000 clones, approximately 80% of them appearing once. What was sequenced was peripheral blood. The receptors here all came from a human donor in a cohort sampled during active COVID-19.

The gene calls are TRBV5-1 and TRBJ2-7; TRBD1 agrees at 7 bases. The length of the CDR3 is 13 residues. Germline CDR1 and CDR2: SGHRS and YFSETQ. Trimming at V came to 3 bases and at J to 6 bases, leaving 6 bases not matched to a gene. The CDR3 coding sequence is TGCGCCAGCAGCTCCGAGGGACAGCCCGAGCAGTACTTC. Translated: CASSSEGQPEQYF. Based on the CDR3 plus reference TRBV5-1 and TRBJ2-7, the full variable domain is KAGVTQTPRYLIKTRGQQVTLSCSPISGHRSVSWYQQTPGQGLQFLFEYFSETQRNKGNFPGRFSGRQFSNSRSEMNVSTLELGDSALYLCASSSEGQPEQYFGPGTRLTVT.

The rearrangement uses TRBV24-1 and TRBJ2-1; D unclear. Trimming cost V 3 bases and J 8 bases, with 13 bases left between them. This CDR3 region has 14 residues. CDR1 KGHDR and CDR2 SFDVKD come from the germline V gene. CDR3 coding DNA: TGTGCCACCAGTGATCCACCCCCCCGGGATGAGCAGTTCTTC. Translating it yields CATSDPPPRDEQFF.

The genes are TRBV29-1 and TRBJ2-2; tentatively, D is TRBD2 (5 bases). V gave up 3 bases and J gave up 1 base, with 6 bases separating them. This CDR3 is built from 13 residues. Germline loops: CDR1 SQVTM, CDR2 ANQGSEA. The CDR3 loop is CSVDGGNTGELFF. CDR3 nucleotides: TGCAGCGTTGATGGAGGGAACACCGGGGAGCTGTTTTTT.

On this clone itself: Within the sample, other DNA sequences also encode this same CDR3. This chain joins TRBV9 and TRBJ1-6, with D perhaps matching TRBD1 (5 bases). CDR3 size: 15 residues. Per germline, CDR1 SGDLS and CDR2 YYNGEE. The germline V and J ends were trimmed by 0 bases and 9 bases, with 13 bases remaining between them. CDR3 residues: CASSVGPGGGSPLHF. In DNA form, the CDR3 reads TGTGCCAGCAGCGTAGGGCCGGGGGGGGGTTCACCCCTCCACTTT.

The chain combines TRBV18 with TRBJ2-1; 13 bases fit TRBD2. CDR3 size: 18 residues. CDR1 KGHSH and CDR2 LQKENI come from the germline V gene. V lost 6 bases to trimming and J lost 0 bases; unmatched junction nucleotides: 8. In nucleotides, the CDR3 is TGTGCCAGCTCCCCCGGGACTAGCGGGACCGACTCCTACAATGAGCAGTTCTTC. Amino acid sequence: CASSPGTSGTDSYNEQFF.

This chain connects TRBV3-1 (or the pseudogene TRBV3-2) to TRBJ2-5; 13 positions agree with TRBD2. The CDR3 has 15 amino acids. Trimming at V came to 7 bases and at J to 4 bases, leaving 6 bases not matched to a gene. Germline CDR1 and CDR2: LGHDT and YNNKEL (reference sequence). CDR3 residues: CASTRLAGGRETQYF. As DNA, the CDR3 is TGTGCCAGCACCAGACTAGCGGGGGGAAGAGAGACCCAGTACTTC.

The V gene is TRBV23-1, the J gene TRBJ1-5; 7 bases are shared with TRBD1. TRBV23-1 is given ORF status, its function remaining uncertain. This CDR3 spans 17 amino acids. With 6 bases clipped from V and 4 bases from J, the junction kept 15 bases outside the gene matches. The CDR3 region is CASRPGVGRGRNQPQHF. The CDR3 DNA is TGCGCCAGCAGGCCAGGGGTGGGAAGGGGGCGAAATCAGCCCCAGCATTTT.

This clone has just one count. The J gene is TRBJ1-1, the V gene TRBV19; no firm D call. V was pared by 1 base and J by 1 base, with 7 bases between. The CDR3 loop spans 14 amino acids. Germline V lookup: CDR1 LNHDA, CDR2 SQIVND (reference sequence). CDR3: CASSIVGANTEAFF. The CDR3 DNA sequence: TGTGCCAGTAGTATAGTAGGAGCGAACACTGAAGCTTTCTTT.

V and J are TRBV6-5 and TRBJ2-7; TRBD1 matches at 7 bases. The junction had 5 bases not matched to a gene; V was cut back by 0 bases and J by 3 bases. The CDR3 runs to 15 residues. Germline CDR1 MNHEY, CDR2 SVGAGI. The CDR3 protein is CASSYSTGRDYEQYF. The CDR3 DNA is TGTGCCAGCAGTTACTCGACAGGGAGAGACTACGAGCAGTACTTC.

V gene TRBV10-3 combines with J gene TRBJ1-1; D might be TRBD1 (5 bases). This CDR3 region has 17 residues. CDR1 is ENHRY and CDR2 is SYGVKD in the germline V gene. Trimming shortened V by 1 base and J by 0 bases, and 15 bases separated the two germline ends. CDR3 sequence: CAISEWRGRGMNTEAFF. DNA for the CDR3: TGTGCCATCAGTGAGTGGAGGGGCCGCGGGATGAACACTGAAGCTTTCTTT.

The J gene is TRBJ2-7, the V gene TRBV11-3; tentatively, D is TRBD2 (5 bases). Trimming pared 5 bases from V and 6 bases from J, leaving 11 bases between. Germline V CDR1 and CDR2: SGHNT, YENEEA. CDR3 length equals 12 residues. The CDR3 sequence is CASSAGAREQYF. DNA for the CDR3: TGTGCCAGCAGCGCGGGTGCCCGCGAGCAGTACTTC.

The rearrangement joins TRBV5-1 to TRBJ2-1; D possibly corresponds to TRBD2 (5 bases). Trimming took 0 bases from V and 1 from J, leaving 11 bases between them. Germline assignment: CDR1 SGHRS and CDR2 YFSETQ. There are 16 residues in the CDR3. The CDR3 bases are TGCGCCAGCAGCTTGGACGGGGTAGGTTCCTACAATGAGCAGTTCTTC. This encodes CASSLDGVGSYNEQFF.

The chain has TRBV5-1 and TRBJ1-1; no firm D call. The CDR3 runs 13 residues. The V end lost 3 bases, the J end lost 7 bases, and 13 bases lay between the germline ends. The germline CDR1 and CDR2 sequences are SGHRS and YFSETQ. For the CDR3, the DNA is TGCGCCAGCAGCTCAGGTGCCTTGGGTGAAGCTTTCTTT. As protein: CASSSGALGEAFF.

The chain employs TRBV28 and TRBJ2-7; D unclear. Germline CDR1 is MDHEN and CDR2 is SYDVKM. Trimming removed 8 bases from V and 2 bases from J, with 7 bases in between. This CDR3 spans 11 amino acids. The CDR3 nucleotides are TGTGCCAGCGGCTCGCCCTACGAGCAGTACTTC. Translating gives CASGSPYEQYF.

This clone has only one observation. The chain links TRBV6-5 to TRBJ2-6, with D possibly TRBD1 on 8 matching bases. The CDR3 has 16 residues. Germline lookup yields CDR1 MNHEY and CDR2 SVGAGI. Trimming shortened V by 4 bases and J by 2 bases, and 12 bases separated the two germline ends. The CDR3 DNA sequence: TGTGCCAGCAGTTTTACAGGGGGGGCTGGGGCCAACGTCCTGACTTTC. Translated, it gives CASSFTGGAGANVLTF.

The chain combines TRBV6-1 with TRBJ1-5, with a possible D match to TRBD1 (6 bases). CDR1 is MNHNS, CDR2 SASEGT, per germline. The CDR3 runs to 13 residues. V gave up 3 bases and J gave up 9 bases, with 12 bases separating them. CDR3 sequence (DNA): TGTGCCAGCAGTGAGCAGGGGTTCGGGCCCCAGCATTTT. Translating it yields CASSEQGFGPQHF.

The genes are TRBV19 and TRBJ2-1; D not certain. This CDR3 has 12 amino acids. The germline V gene encodes CDR1 LNHDA and CDR2 SQIVND (reference sequence). Trimming cost V 5 bases and J 3 bases, with 5 bases left between them. CDR3: CASSRVYNEQFF. The DNA of the CDR3 is TGTGCCAGTAGTCGCGTCTACAATGAGCAGTTCTTC. The full variable domain, rest sourced from reference TRBV19 and TRBJ2-1, is DGGITQSPKYLFRKEGQNVTLSCEQNLNHDAMYWYRQDPGQGLRLIYYSQIVNDFQKGDIAEGYSVSREKKESFPLTVTSAQKNPTAFYLCASSRVYNEQFFGPGTRLTVL.

This sequence joins TRBV5-4 and TRBJ2-7, with D perhaps matching TRBD2 (6 bases). Trimming removed 4 bases from V and 7 bases from J, with 15 bases in between. There are 13 residues in the CDR3. Germline CDR1 is SGHNT and CDR2 is YYREEE (reference sequence). CDR3 in amino acids: CASSPPGRGEQYF. The CDR3 coding sequence is TGTGCCAGCAGCCCCCCCGGGCGGGGAGAGCAGTACTTC.

The rearrangement links TRBV2 to TRBJ2-1; 8 bases line up with TRBD2. Per germline, CDR1 SNHLY and CDR2 FYNNEI. Trimming cost V 9 bases and J 6 bases; bases outside gene matches: 4. This CDR3 is 12 amino acids long. The chain's CDR3 is CASTGTSNEQFF. CDR3 in DNA: TGTGCCAGTACCGGGACTAGCAATGAGCAGTTCTTC.

V gene TRBV2 combines with J gene TRBJ2-5; 12 bases align to TRBD2. This CDR3 has 18 residues. Germline V gives CDR1 SNHLY, CDR2 FYNNEI. V was clipped by 7 bases and J by 4 bases; unmatched bases: 16. DNA for the CDR3: TGTGCCAGCACCCGAGGGCTAGCGGGGGGGCGTTCCAGAGAGACCCAGTACTTC. It translates to CASTRGLAGGRSRETQYF. Complete variable domain (other parts from reference TRBV2 and TRBJ2-5): EPEVTQTPSHQVTQMGQEVILRCVPISNHLYFYWYRQILGQKVEFLVSFYNNEISEKSEIFDDQFSVERPDGSNFTLKIRSTKLEDSAMYFCASTRGLAGGRSRETQYFGPGTRLLVL.

This chain links TRBV9 with TRBJ1-3, with 7 bases fitting TRBD1. The length of the CDR3 is 16 residues. The junction had 3 bases not matched to a gene; V was cut back by 0 bases and J by 0 bases. Looked up from germline, CDR1 is SGDLS and CDR2 is YYNGEE. The CDR3 here is CASSVAGGNSGNTIYF. The CDR3 DNA is TGTGCCAGCAGCGTAGCAGGGGGGAACTCTGGAAACACCATATATTTT.

CDR3: CASSPGIASPLHF. The CDR3 nucleotides are TGTGCCAGCAGCCCAGGGATAGCTTCACCCCTCCACTTT. The J gene is TRBJ1-6, the V gene TRBV7-6, with a tentative D call TRBD1 (5 bases). The CDR3 length is 13 residues. V dropped 5 bases and J dropped 9 bases, with 11 bases sitting between them. Per the germline V gene, CDR1 is SGHVS and CDR2 is FNYEAQ.

The rearrangement links TRBV12-5 to TRBJ1-1; the D is unclear. V was clipped by 0 bases and J by 3 bases, with 11 bases between them. This CDR3 is built from 15 residues. The germline CDR1 and CDR2 sequences are LGHNT and FRNRAP. As DNA, the CDR3 is TGTGCTAGTGGTTTGGTACTTAACAGAGACACTGAAGCTTTCTTT. Amino acids: CASGLVLNRDTEAFF.

This chain uses TRBV5-6 with TRBJ1-1, with a possible D match to TRBD1 (6 bases). The CDR3 loop spans 15 amino acids. The germline V gene has CDR1 SGHDT and CDR2 YYEEEE. The V end lost 0 bases, the J end lost 4 bases, and 13 bases lay between the germline ends. The DNA of the CDR3 is TGTGCCAGCAGCTTGGGCCTGGGAGGGGGCACTGAAGCTTTCTTT. This codes for CASSLGLGGGTEAFF. The full variable domain, with the rest looked up from reference TRBV5-6 and TRBJ1-1, is DAGVTQSPTHLIKTRGQQVTLRCSPKSGHDTVSWYQQALGQGPQFIFQYYEEEERQRGNFPDRFSGHQFPNYSSELNVNALLLGDSALYLCASSLGLGGGTEAFFGQGTRLTVV.

This chain links TRBV6-5 with TRBJ2-5; 7 bases map to TRBD1. This CDR3 has 13 residues. Trimming removed 6 bases from V and 5 bases from J; junction bases left unmatched: 6. Germline V lookup: CDR1 MNHEY, CDR2 SVGAGI. CDR3 bases: TGTGCCAGCAGAACAGGGGCCCTGGAGACCCAGTACTTC. Amino acids: CASRTGALETQYF.

This clone showed up just once. V gene TRBV3-1 (or the pseudogene TRBV3-2) combines with J gene TRBJ1-2; 9 bases are shared with TRBD1. CDR1 LGHDT and CDR2 YNNKEL come from the germline V gene (reference sequence). The CDR3 spans 16 residues. V shed 5 bases, J shed 3 bases, and the junction held 10 bases outside the gene matches. Written as DNA, the CDR3 is TGTGCCAGCAGCTTTTTTGGGGACAGGGAAGACTATGGCTACACCTTC. Translated: CASSFFGDREDYGYTF.

This clone appeared a few times. Here the CDR3 DNA reads TGTGCCAGCACCCAAACGGGGGGTAGTAGGGCCGGGGAGCTGTTTTTT. Amino acid sequence: CASTQTGGSRAGELFF. The V gene is TRBV7-3, the J gene TRBJ2-2; TRBD2 aligns across 7 bases. The germline gives CDR1 SGHTA, CDR2 FQGTGA. V trimming: 7 bases; J trimming: 6 bases; junction bases outside the gene matches: 14. This CDR3 region has 16 residues.

The chain joins TRBV7-9 to TRBJ1-1; no firm D call. From germline, CDR1 is SEHNR and CDR2 FQNEAQ (reference sequence). V was shortened by 2 bases and J by 4 bases, with 14 bases between the two germline ends. The CDR3 spans 15 residues. CDR3 sequence reads: CASSLLIDWRTEAFF. In DNA, the CDR3 is TGTGCCAGCAGCTTATTAATAGACTGGCGCACTGAAGCTTTCTTT.

The V and J genes are TRBV6-1 and TRBJ1-1; no firm D call. CDR1 and CDR2 (germline): MNHNS, SASEGT. The CDR3 has 16 residues. Trimming removed 1 base at V and 1 base at J, with 13 bases between. The CDR3 DNA follows: TGTGCCAGCAGTGAAGAAGGTCGGGGAAGGAACACTGAAGCTTTCTTT. Amino acid sequence: CASSEEGRGRNTEAFF.